A selection of T cell receptor beta chains follows, all from one sample in a study of cytomegalovirus exposure and HLA in healthy donors. Generated by immunoSEQ multiplex PCR, the TCRdb table keeps only in-frame clones and is missing some. The profile shows some 140,000 clones, roughly 80% of them singletons. Sequencing was carried out using PBMCs. These receptors were obtained from a woman between 45 and 65 years old in good health and CMV-seropositive. The CDR3 runs from the conserved cysteine through the conserved F or W. The D gene is left open where the match is weak. Part of the rows lack a size; the others show once, few, many or a class for expanded clones.

>TRBJ2-5|NA|NA|TRBV7-2
TGTGCCAGCAGCTTAGAGTTGGCAGGCGAGACCCAGTACTTC
CASSLELAGETQYF
>TRBJ2-7|NA|NA|TRBV6-5
TGTGCCAGTGCAACAGGGTTCTCCTACGAGCAGTACTTC
CASATGFSYEQYF
>TRBJ2-2|NA|TRBD2|TRBV25-1
TGTGCCAGCAGTGCGACTAGCGGGGGGCCCAGCGGGGAGCTGTTTTTT
CASSATSGGPSGELFF
>TRBJ2-5|NA|TRBD2|TRBV6-5
TGTGCCAGCACCGTACTAGCGGGGGGAGAGACCCAGTACTTC
CASTVLAGGETQYF
>TRBJ1-1|NA|NA|TRBV5-6
TGTGCCAGCTTTCAGAACCGAGGGACTGAAGCTTTCTTT
CASFQNRGTEAFF
>TRBJ2-3|NA|TRBD2|TRBV9
TGTGCCAGCAGCGAGGACTCTAGAAGTAGCGGGGGCACAGATACGCAGTATTTT
CASSEDSRSSGGTDTQYF
>TRBJ2-5|once|NA|TRBV5-1
TGCGCCAGCAGCTTGGGCGGACCCCCAGGGGAGACCCAGTACTTC
CASSLGGPPGETQYF
>TRBJ2-3|NA|TRBD1|TRBV19
TGTGCCACGCGGGACAGGGGAGGGGATACGCAGTATTTT
CATRDRGGDTQYF
>TRBJ2-1|NA|TRBD1|TRBV7-9
TGTGCCAGCAGCCCCGGGACAGGTGTTCGAAATGAGCAGTTCTTC
CASSPGTGVRNEQFF
>TRBJ1-4|NA|TRBD1|TRBV27
TGTGCCAGCAGTCCCCACCCATGGACAGGGGGATTAACTAATGAAAAACTGTTTTTT
CASSPHPWTGGLTNEKLFF
>TRBJ2-2|NA|NA|TRBV28
TGTGCCAGCAGTTTCTACCTCGGGGGATCCGGGGAGCTGTTTTTT
CASSFYLGGSGELFF
>TRBJ2-7|NA|TRBD1|TRBV27
TGTGCCAGCAGTTTATTCCGGACAGGGGGCCCCGACGAGCAGTACTTC
CASSLFRTGGPDEQYF
>TRBJ1-2|NA|NA|TRBV6-5
TGTGCCATCCGAGTTAATAACTATGGCTACACCTTC
CAIRVNNYGYTF
>TRBJ1-5|NA|NA|TRBV6-1
TGTGCCAGCAGTGAAGGGAGCGGGGCCCCGTATCAGCCCCAGCATTTT
CASSEGSGAPYQPQHF
>TRBJ2-2|NA|TRBD2|TRBV7-2
TGTGCCAGCAGCTTAGTCGGGGGGTCAAACACCGGGGAGCTGTTTTTT
CASSLVGGSNTGELFF
>TRBJ2-6|NA|NA|TRBV12-5
TGTGCTAGTGGTTTGGGAACAGGTGGAGGGGCCAACGTCCTGACTTTC
CASGLGTGGGANVLTF
>TRBJ1-6|once|NA|TRBV27
TGTGCCAGCAGCAACCAAGCGGATTCACCCCTCCACTTT
CASSNQADSPLHF
>TRBJ1-2|NA|NA|TRBV7-9
TGTGCCAGCAGGCAAGCGGGTTTGGATGGCTACACCTTC
CASRQAGLDGYTF
>TRBJ1-5|few|TRBD1|TRBV28
TGTGCCAGCAGTAGACCGACAGGGACAGATCAGCCCCAGCATTTT
CASSRPTGTDQPQHF
>TRBJ2-7|NA|TRBD1|TRBV7-9
TGTTCCAGCAGCCCCGGGGACAGCTCCTACGAGCAGTACTTC
CSSSPGDSSYEQYF
>TRBJ2-5|NA|TRBD1|TRBV2
TGTGCCAGCAGACAGGGACAGGGCGGCGAGACCCAGTACTTC
CASRQGQGGETQYF
>TRBJ2-7|NA|TRBD1|TRBV5-1
TGCGCCAGCAGCCTTGACAGGGCTAGGGAGCAGTACTTC
CASSLDRAREQYF
>TRBJ2-7|few|TRBD2|TRBV10-3
TGTGCCATCAGTGTAGCGGGGGGGCGAAGCGACGAGCAGTACTTC
CAISVAGGRSDEQYF
>TRBJ2-7|few|TRBD1|TRBV7-3
TGTGCCAGCAGCTTGTCGACAGGGGTAACCTACGAGCAGTACTTC
CASSLSTGVTYEQYF
>TRBJ1-1|NA|TRBD1|TRBV5-6
TGTGCCAGCAGCCGATGGGACAGGAACACTGAAGCTTTCTTT
CASSRWDRNTEAFF
>TRBJ1-5|NA|NA|TRBV6-5
TGTGCCAGCAAACAGAGCAGGGGTAGCAATCAGCCCCAGCATTTT
CASKQSRGSNQPQHF
>TRBJ2-7|few|NA|TRBV6-6
TGTGCCAGCAGTTACTCGACCAGGGATTCATATGGGCAGTACTTC
CASSYSTRDSYGQYF
>TRBJ1-4|few|TRBD1|TRBV2
TGTGCCAGCAGTTTGGACAGGGTTGAAAAACTGTTTTTT
CASSLDRVEKLFF
>TRBJ2-2|NA|NA|TRBV29-1
TGCAGCGTTGCCAGTCCGAACACCGGGGAGCTGTTTTTT
CSVASPNTGELFF
>TRBJ1-5|NA|TRBD1|TRBV18
TGTGCCAGCTCACGAACAGGACAGGGGGGGAATCAGCCCCAGCATTTT
CASSRTGQGGNQPQHF
>TRBJ2-7|NA|NA|TRBV19
TGTGCCAGTTCCGGGGAGTTGGTGCAGTACTTC
CASSGELVQYF
>TRBJ2-7|NA|NA|TRBV6-5
TGTGCCAGCAGGAAAACGACAGGTTCCTACGAGCAGTACTTC
CASRKTTGSYEQYF
>TRBJ1-1|NA|TRBD1|TRBV27
TGTGCCAGCAGTCAGGTCCGGGACAGGGGGTTAGAGGCTTTCTTT
CASSQVRDRGLEAFF
>TRBJ2-1|NA|TRBD2|TRBV2
TGTGCCAGCAGTGGGGAGGGTCGCAATGAGCAGTTCTTC
CASSGEGRNEQFF
>TRBJ2-4|NA|TRBD1|TRBV2
TGTGCCAGCAGGGGGACAGGGGGCGTTGCCAAAAACATTCAGTACTTC
CASRGTGGVAKNIQYF
>TRBJ2-7|once|NA|TRBV10-3
TGTGCCATCAGTGTTGCCAGCGGATCCTCCTACGAGCAGTACTTC
CAISVASGSSYEQYF
>TRBJ1-3|NA|NA|TRBV5-1
TGCGCCAGCAGCATACAGGGCGGTGGAAACACCATATATTTT
CASSIQGGGNTIYF
>TRBJ1-6|NA|NA|TRBV5-6
TGTGCCAGCAGCTTGTTGGGGGGAGAGAATTCACCCCTCCACTTT
CASSLLGGENSPLHF
>TRBJ2-6|NA|NA|TRBV30
TGTGCCTGGAGTCCAAGCGGACAGTCTTATAGGGACTCTGGGGCCAACGTCCTGACTTTC
CAWSPSGQSYRDSGANVLTF
>TRBJ1-2|NA|NA|TRBV4-2
TGTGCCAGCAGAGGGCCGGGAGCTCGAAGCTATGGCTACACCTTC
CASRGPGARSYGYTF
>TRBJ2-6|NA|TRBD2|TRBV7-7
TGTGCTAGCAGCCCAAAAGCGGGGGCCGGGGCCAACGTCCTGACTTTC
CASSPKAGAGANVLTF
>TRBJ1-6|few|NA|TRBV21-1
TGTGCCAGCAGCCCCGGGATCCGCCGGTGCTCACCCCTCCACTTT
CASSPGIRRCSPLHF
>TRBJ2-3|NA|TRBD1|TRBV10-3
TGTGCCATCAGACCCGGGACAGGGACAGATACGCAGTATTTT
CAIRPGTGTDTQYF
>TRBJ1-1|NA|NA|TRBV5-1
TGCGCCAGCAGCGCGATGCAGGGGACCACTGAAGCTTTCTTT
CASSAMQGTTEAFF
>TRBJ1-2|NA|TRBD1|TRBV7-6
TGTGCCAGCAGCTTAGGGACAGGGGGCACTGACTATGGCTACACCTTC
CASSLGTGGTDYGYTF
>TRBJ2-7|NA|TRBD2|TRBV19
TGTGCCAGTAGACACGGGGGGGCGAACTCCTACGAGCAGTACTTC
CASRHGGANSYEQYF
>TRBJ2-2|NA|TRBD1|TRBV4-2
TGTGCCAGCAGCCAAGGGGACAGGGATCCAGTCGGGGAGCTGTTTTTT
CASSQGDRDPVGELFF
>TRBJ2-3|NA|NA|TRBV5-1
TGCGCCAACAGCCTCTCTGGACATAACACAGATACGCAGTATTTT
CANSLSGHNTDTQYF
>TRBJ2-5|NA|TRBD2|TRBV6-1
TGTGCCAGCAGTGCAACGGGGGGGACTAGCGGGGGGGCACAGTACTTC
CASSATGGTSGGAQYF
>TRBJ2-7|NA|NA|TRBV5-4
TGTGCCAGCAGCTTGGACGGGGGAACCTACGAGCAGTACTTC
CASSLDGGTYEQYF
>TRBJ2-3|NA|TRBD2|TRBV10-3
TGTGCCATCAGTGAGTCGGGTAGCGGGGGCCGGGATACGCAGTATTTT
CAISESGSGGRDTQYF
>TRBJ1-5|once|TRBD1|TRBV19
TGTGCCAGTAGGTTGAGGACAGGATATAGCAATCAGCCCCAGCATTTT
CASRLRTGYSNQPQHF
>TRBJ1-4|NA|NA|TRBV6-4
TGTGCCAGCACTCGAACCCCTCCCCGCGGGAAGGATGAAAAACTGTTTTTT
CASTRTPPRGKDEKLFF
>TRBJ1-1|NA|TRBD1|TRBV7-9
TGTTCCAGCAGCTCCAAGACAGGGGTCACTGAAGCTTTCTTT
CSSSSKTGVTEAFF
>TRBJ2-7|NA|TRBD1|TRBV30
TGTGCCTGGAACCGAGACAGGGGGTTATCCTACGAGCAGTACTTC
CAWNRDRGLSYEQYF
>TRBJ1-2|NA|NA|TRBV28
TGTGCCAGCAGTCTCGTAGGGGGTCCTTATGGCTACACCTTC
CASSLVGGPYGYTF
>TRBJ2-3|few|TRBD2|TRBV25-1
TGTGCCAGCAGTGATCGGGGGGTCACAGATACGCAGTATTTT
CASSDRGVTDTQYF
>TRBJ2-3|NA|TRBD2|TRBV4-2
TGTGCCAGCAGCCAATTTCCAGCGGGGGGCCCAGATACGCAGTATTTT
CASSQFPAGGPDTQYF
>TRBJ1-2|NA|NA|TRBV7-8
TGTGCCAGCAGCCCCCAGTCAGGGGATGGCTACACCTTC
CASSPQSGDGYTF